Following are 19 T cell receptor beta chains from one sample sequenced in a study of cytomegalovirus exposure and HLA in healthy donors. Assay used: immunoSEQ multiplex PCR; TCRdb lists only in-frame clones, some missing. The data show about 58,000 clones, with more than 75% seen just once and approximately 0.99% held by the top ten. The sequencing sample was made of PBMCs. Every receptor here comes from a young man in good health and CMV-seronegative.

The rearrangement links TRBV5-5 to TRBJ2-1; 8 nucleotides line up with TRBD2. Germline V lookup: CDR1 SGHKS, CDR2 YYEKEE (reference sequence). The V gene end was trimmed by 0 bases and the J gene end by 4 bases; junction bases not matched to a gene: 9. CDR3 size: 17 residues. CDR3 loop: CASSLALRGGLYNEQFF. CDR3 nucleotides: TGTGCCAGCAGCTTGGCCCTCCGGGGGGGCCTGTACAATGAGCAGTTCTTC.

V and J are TRBV18 and TRBJ1-4; D is undetermined. Trimming took 6 bases from V and 5 from J, leaving 16 bases between them. The CDR3 covers 15 residues. CDR1 and CDR2 from the germline V gene are KGHSH and LQKENI. In DNA form, the CDR3 reads TGTGCCAGCTCGACCGGGAACCTCCCGAATGAAAAACTGTTTTTT. Residues: CASSTGNLPNEKLFF.

The V gene is TRBV7-9, the J gene TRBJ2-3, with D perhaps matching TRBD2 (5 bases). V was pared by 5 bases and J by 3 bases, with 12 bases between. The CDR3 is made up of 14 amino acids. Germline V CDR1 and CDR2: SEHNR, FQNEAQ (reference sequence). The CDR3 coding sequence is TGTGCCAGCAGCCCCTCGGGGTGGACAGATACGCAGTATTTT. This codes for CASSPSGWTDTQYF.

DNA of the CDR3: TGTGCCAGCAGTTCTGGACAGTTAGAGACCCAGTACTTC. This codes for CASSSGQLETQYF. The chain uses TRBV28 and TRBJ2-5; possibly TRBD1 for D (6 bases). V was cut by 4 bases and J by 4 bases, with 10 bases left in between. Per germline, CDR1 MDHEN and CDR2 SYDVKM. The CDR3 has 13 amino acids.

The chain uses TRBV7-2 and TRBJ2-3, with 7 bases aligning to TRBD2. CDR3 size: 14 residues. Germline assignment: CDR1 SGHTA and CDR2 FQGNSA. Germline trimming cut 7 bases from V and 7 bases from J; bases unmatched to any gene: 11. The CDR3 sequence is CASIPDRGSYTQYF. The CDR3 DNA is TGTGCCAGCATCCCCGATCGCGGGAGCTATACGCAGTATTTT.

The V gene is TRBV19, the J gene TRBJ2-7; 7 bases are a match to TRBD1. CDR3 length equals 14 residues. Per germline, CDR1 LNHDA and CDR2 SQIVND (reference sequence). Losses at the gene ends were 3 bases for V and 7 bases for J; bases not matched to a gene: 9. The CDR3 DNA sequence: TGTGCCAGTAGTATTATGGCAGGGGGTCGGGAGCAGTACTTC. Its translation is CASSIMAGGREQYF. The full variable domain, rest sourced from reference TRBV19 and TRBJ2-7, is DGGITQSPKYLFRKEGQNVTLSCEQNLNHDAMYWYRQDPGQGLRLIYYSQIVNDFQKGDIAEGYSVSREKKESFPLTVTSAQKNPTAFYLCASSIMAGGREQYFGPGTRLTVT.

The rearrangement uses TRBV6-6 and TRBJ2-7, with 8 bases lining up with TRBD2. This CDR3 is built from 14 residues. Germline lookup yields CDR1 MNHNY and CDR2 SVGAGI (reference sequence). After removal of 6 bases from V and 3 bases from J, the junction contained 7 bases not matched to a gene. CDR3 nucleotides: TGTGCCAGCAGCCCGAGCGGGAGAGGCTACGAGCAGTACTTC. Residues: CASSPSGRGYEQYF.

CDR3 DNA sequence: TGTGCCAGCAGCACCCAACTAGCGGGAGATACCGGGGAGCTGTTTTTT. Translation gives CASSTQLAGDTGELFF. The rearrangement links TRBV7-6 to TRBJ2-2, with 11 bases aligning to TRBD2. CDR3 length: 16 residues. V gave up 5 bases and J gave up 5 bases; unmatched junction bases: 7. The germline gives CDR1 SGHVS, CDR2 FNYEAQ.

This clone has a single count. V gene TRBV4-1 combines with J gene TRBJ2-2, with D tentatively TRBD2 (8 bases). CDR3 length equals 16 residues. Germline CDR1 reads MGHRA; CDR2 reads YSYEKL. V lost 4 bases and J lost 6, with 18 bases in between. CDR3 in amino acids: CASSPREGAQAGELFF. The CDR3 DNA reads as TGCGCCAGCAGCCCCCGGGAGGGGGCGCAGGCCGGGGAGCTGTTTTTT.

This clone was counted a few times. The J gene is TRBJ2-7, the V gene TRBV19; D is possibly TRBD2 (6 bases). This CDR3 region has 13 residues. The germline CDR1 and CDR2 sequences are LNHDA and SQIVND (reference sequence). Trimming removed 9 bases from V and 3 bases from J, with 15 bases in between. Here the CDR3 DNA reads TGTGCCAGCGCGGGGCTGGGGAACTACGAGCAGTACTTC. Residues: CASAGLGNYEQYF.

The J gene is TRBJ1-2, the V gene TRBV28, with a tentative D call TRBD1 (6 bases). The V gene lost 8 bases and the J gene lost 4 bases, with 14 bases spanning the gap. Germline V lookup: CDR1 MDHEN, CDR2 SYDVKM. The CDR3 runs to 13 residues. CDR3 nucleotides: TGTGCCAGCGGCAGGGGAATAAGCTATGGCTACACCTTC. This codes for CASGRGISYGYTF.

The J gene is TRBJ2-1, the V gene TRBV21-1; the listed D gene, TRBD2, was not tested against the DNA. TRBV21-1 is designated a pseudogene. The CDR3 extends over 16 amino acids. The CDR3 DNA sequence: TGTGCCAGCAGCAAAGCGCTCAGCGGGGAGGTCAATGAGCAGTTCTTC. This sequence encodes CASSKALSGEVNEQFF.

This clone appeared once. CDR3 amino acids: CASSPRLYTGELFF. The CDR3, as DNA: TGTGCCAGCAGTCCTAGACTCTACACCGGGGAGCTGTTTTTT. The chain uses TRBV6-4 and TRBJ2-2; the D is unclear. The germline V gene has CDR1 MRHNA and CDR2 SNTAGT. The CDR3 loop spans 14 amino acids. The V and J ends lost 5 bases and 3 bases respectively, with 10 bases between them.

The chain links TRBV20-1 to TRBJ2-7, with a tentative D call TRBD1 (5 bases). V was trimmed by 4 bases and J by 6 bases, leaving 10 bases between them. The V gene's germline CDR1 is DFQATT and CDR2 SNEGSKA (reference sequence). The CDR3 runs 11 residues. The CDR3 loop is CSAIRGGEQYF. The CDR3 region has the DNA TGCAGTGCTATAAGGGGCGGCGAGCAGTACTTC.

This rearrangement joins TRBV18 to TRBJ2-1; perhaps TRBD1 as D (5 bases). CDR1 and CDR2 (germline): KGHSH, LQKENI. V was shortened by 5 bases and J by 0 bases, with 17 bases between the two germline ends. This CDR3 has 17 amino acids. CDR3 nucleotides: TGTGCCAGCTCAAACCAGGGCTTTCATAGCTCCTACAATGAGCAGTTCTTC. It is translated as CASSNQGFHSSYNEQFF.

The V and J genes are TRBV5-1 and TRBJ1-5, with D possibly matching TRBD1 (5 bases). The V gene lost 2 bases and the J gene lost 4 bases, with 7 bases spanning the gap. CDR1 SGHRS and CDR2 YFSETQ come from the germline V gene. The length of the CDR3 is 13 residues. As DNA, the CDR3 is TGCGCCAGCAGCTTACGGGGGAATCAGCCCCAGCATTTT. The encoded protein is CASSLRGNQPQHF.

V is TRBV10-3 and J is TRBJ2-3, with 14 nucleotides matching TRBD2. The V segment lost 10 bases and the J segment 4 bases; nucleotides outside the gene matches: 13. Germline lookup yields CDR1 ENHRY and CDR2 SYGVKD. The CDR3 loop spans 17 amino acids. The CDR3 loop reads CATAPGLAGDGADTQYF. The DNA for the CDR3 is TGTGCCACCGCTCCGGGACTAGCGGGAGATGGCGCAGATACGCAGTATTTT.

This chain uses TRBV28 with TRBJ2-2, with D tentatively TRBD1 (5 bases). Germline V lookup: CDR1 MDHEN, CDR2 SYDVKM. The CDR3 has 14 amino acids. V lost 4 bases to trimming and J lost 6 bases, with 12 bases between them. CDR3 sequence (DNA): TGTGCCAGCAGTTCCAGGACAACTTCCGGGGAGCTGTTTTTT. Amino acids: CASSSRTTSGELFF. Full variable domain (rest looked up from reference TRBV28 and TRBJ2-2): DVKVTQSSRYLVKRTGEKVFLECVQDMDHENMFWYRQDPGLGLRLIYFSYDVKMKEKGDIPEGYSVSREKKERFSLILESASTNQTSMYLCASSSRTTSGELFFGEGSRLTVL.

The V gene is TRBV19, the J gene TRBJ1-5; the match to TRBD1 covers 9 bases. The CDR3 is made up of 16 amino acids. V was pared by 5 bases and J by 6 bases, with 11 bases of the junction left unmatched. Germline CDR1 and CDR2: LNHDA and SQIVND (reference sequence). As DNA, the CDR3 is TGTGCCAGTAGTCCGGAGGGACAGGGCGATAGTCAGCCCCAGCATTTT. This encodes CASSPEGQGDSQPQHF. The variable domain in full, with the rest retrieved from reference TRBV19 and TRBJ1-5, is DGGITQSPKYLFRKEGQNVTLSCEQNLNHDAMYWYRQDPGQGLRLIYYSQIVNDFQKGDIAEGYSVSREKKESFPLTVTSAQKNPTAFYLCASSPEGQGDSQPQHFGDGTRLSIL.